This T cell receptor beta chain was retrieved from a study of blood T cell repertoires in COVID-19 (dated by TCRdb to about 2020). As for the study more broadly: Samples from collaborators originated in the United States, Italy and Spain and spanned both the acute and convalescent phases of COVID-19. The prospective study material was composed of cDNA or gDNA derived from T cells, B-cell-depleted T cells, or PBMCs. Deeply sampled blood TCRbeta repertoires from subjects exposed to, actively infected with, or recovered from COVID-19 were included in the dataset. A freely available public database, intended as a resource for researchers studying the immune response to SARS-CoV-2, is where the repertoires were released. Samples were obtained from the ongoing ImmuneRACE study (first 160 participants) and from about 1,300 subjects provided by 6 global collaborators. Nearly every sample came with metadata listing a de-identified subject ID, COVID-19 status, age in years and sex. Where available, HLA class I and class II types were obtained from metadata supplied by the sample provider rather than from assay-based typing. General study outcomes and caveats: The amount of clinical and demographic metadata varied by source and participant and was provided uncurated.

TCRbeta CDR3 regions were amplified from genomic DNA using the immunoSEQ Assay, a bias-controlled multiplex PCR. In the source study's methods: Within the assay, amplification of reference gene primers was used to estimate how many nucleated cells each sample contained. To quantify the absolute abundance of each unique TCRbeta CDR3 rearrangement, sequence reads were collapsed and filtered. For each sample, productive Simpson clonality was calculated by taking the square root of Simpson's diversity index across productive rearrangements. TCRdb provides this immuneACCESS table in a form limited to in-frame rearrangements. Some clones are lacking; in checked studies, under half of them reflect an unresolved V gene, and why the rest are absent is not known. Clonal size and the V and J genes are those of that table, whereas D and trimming came from the DNA. For this sample the table gives approximately 180,000 clones, of which approximately 85% were detected only once. Roughly 3% of the sample is held by the ten biggest clonotypes.

Each collaborating institution followed its own protocols to collect whole blood in K2EDTA tubes. For TCRbeta analysis, collaborators shipped samples in one of three forms: frozen whole blood, isolated PBMCs, or DNA extracted from either of those sample types. Comment on this clone: Its recognized antigen is unknown. No much larger clone is present one base from it, and per-base qualities are unavailable.

From a lookup of the germline V gene (reference sequence), CDR1 and CDR2 are MNHEY and SMNVEV. Relative to germline, V is 6 bases shorter and J is 0 bases shorter, with 6 bases between their ends. From its cysteine to its phenylalanine, the CDR3 spans 14 amino acids. Only the CDR3 region is kept as DNA, spanning 42 bases read in frame from base 1. The specimen sequenced was peripheral blood. The chain uses TRBV27 and TRBJ1-6; D gene: possibly TRBD1, on 6 matching bases. This receptor was obtained from a man between 60 and 70 years old with acute or convalescent COVID-19. The CDR3 sequence is CASRDSSYNSPLHF. The DNA reads as follows: TGTGCCAGCAGGGACAGCTCCTATAATTCACCCCTCCACTTT.